These 16 T cell receptor beta chains came from one sample sequenced in a study of technical replicates of blood from a handful of donors. Produced via immunoSEQ multiplex PCR; TCRdb's table is partial and in-frame only. Here the sample spans 70,000 to 85,000 clones, around 92% being singletons. The sample taken for sequencing was T cells isolated from PBMCs. These receptors were collected from a human donor in good health.

The chain is built from TRBV6-5 and TRBJ1-5, with D possibly matching TRBD1 (6 bases). V gave up 6 bases and J gave up 4 bases, with 10 bases separating them. CDR1 and CDR2 (germline): MNHEY, SVGAGI. The CDR3 has 13 amino acids. CDR3 DNA: TGTGCCAGCAGCCGGACAGAGAATCAGCCCCAGCATTTT. Translation: CASSRTENQPQHF.

The chain links TRBV19 to TRBJ2-7, with 7 bases fitting TRBD1. Germline V gene data show CDR1 as LNHDA and CDR2 as SQIVND (reference sequence). The CDR3 totals 14 residues. J gave up 2 bases and V 9 bases, and 10 bases lay outside the gene matches. The CDR3 spells CASKLGTEAYEQYF. DNA for the CDR3: TGTGCCAGCAAGCTCGGGACAGAGGCCTACGAGCAGTACTTC.

The chain employs TRBV19 and TRBJ1-5; D gene ambiguous. V was clipped by 8 bases and J by 4 bases, with 9 bases between them. CDR1 LNHDA and CDR2 SQIVND come from the germline V gene (reference sequence). This CDR3 is built from 12 residues. This CDR3 reads CASCGLNQPQHF. The CDR3 coding sequence is TGTGCCAGTTGCGGGTTAAATCAGCCCCAGCATTTT.

The V and J genes are TRBV7-3 and TRBJ2-7, with no clear D. Between the trimmed V and J ends, which lost 2 bases and 1 base, there was a span of 9 bases. The CDR3 totals 14 residues. Germline-derived CDR1 and CDR2 are SGHTA and FQGTGA. Here the CDR3 reads CASSLSGYSYEQYF. In nucleotides, the CDR3 is TGTGCCAGCAGCTTATCCGGGTATTCCTACGAGCAGTACTTC.

The V and J genes are TRBV29-1 and TRBJ2-7; D gene ambiguous. The germline CDR1 and CDR2 sequences are SQVTM and ANQGSEA. V dropped 3 bases and J dropped 4 bases, with 7 bases sitting between them. The CDR3 runs 11 residues. The DNA of the CDR3 is TGCAGCGTTGAGTCAGAATACGAGCAGTACTTC. Translated, it gives CSVESEYEQYF.

The V call is TRBV11-2, the J call TRBJ2-1; 8 bases map to TRBD2. Germline V lookup: CDR1 SGHAT, CDR2 FQNNGV. The CDR3 runs to 14 residues. Trimming removed 8 bases from V and 8 bases from J; junction bases left unmatched: 11. Written as DNA, the CDR3 is TGTGCCAGCCTTTCGCTAGCGGGTAGGGATGAGCAGTTCTTC. Its protein product is CASLSLAGRDEQFF.

V and J are TRBV6-1 and TRBJ1-1; 7 bases are a match to TRBD1. There are 13 residues in the CDR3. Germline values: CDR1 MNHNS, CDR2 SASEGT. J gave up 1 base and V 11 bases, and 7 bases lay outside the gene matches. CDR3 nucleotides: TGTGCCGCGAAGGGGGCAAGGAACACTGAAGCTTTCTTT. Its protein product is CAAKGARNTEAFF.

The V and J genes are TRBV29-1 and TRBJ1-2; D possibly corresponds to TRBD1 (5 bases). Germline loops: CDR1 SQVTM, CDR2 ANQGSEA. V gave up 5 bases and J gave up 1 base, with 11 bases separating them. The CDR3 sequence is 13 residues long. CDR3 region: CSVPDSFNYGYTF. For the CDR3, the DNA is TGCAGCGTTCCCGACAGCTTTAACTATGGCTACACCTTC.

The V gene is TRBV11-2, the J gene TRBJ2-3; 8 bases are a match to TRBD2. V dropped 0 bases and J dropped 6; count of bases not matched to a gene: 8. CDR3 length: 16 residues. Germline V lookup: CDR1 SGHAT, CDR2 FQNNGV. The CDR3 reads CASSLDITGGLDTQYF. The CDR3 DNA reads as TGTGCCAGCAGCTTAGATATTACGGGAGGGCTGGATACGCAGTATTTT. Drawing the rest from reference TRBV11-2 and TRBJ2-3, the complete variable domain is EAGVAQSPRYKIIEKRQSVAFWCNPISGHATLYWYQQILGQGPKLLIQFQNNGVVDDSQLPKDRFSAERLKGVDSTLKIQPAKLEDSAVYLCASSLDITGGLDTQYFGPGTRLTVL.

The chain is built from TRBV29-1 and TRBJ2-1; a possible D gene is TRBD2 (6 bases). Germline lookup yields CDR1 SQVTM and CDR2 ANQGSEA. The CDR3 is 12 residues long. The germline V and J ends were trimmed by 1 base and 6 bases, with 7 bases remaining between them. CDR3 in amino acids: CSVEATSNEQFF. The CDR3 nucleotides read TGCAGCGTTGAAGCGACTAGCAATGAGCAGTTCTTC.

V usage is TRBV2 and J usage is TRBJ2-1, with a tentative D call TRBD1 (5 bases). Germline V CDR1 and CDR2: SNHLY, FYNNEI. The CDR3 extends over 13 amino acids. The germline V and J ends were trimmed by 4 bases and 7 bases, with 11 bases remaining between them. For the CDR3, the DNA is TGTGCCAGCAGTGTCGCAGGGCAGAATGAGCAGTTCTTC. Amino acids: CASSVAGQNEQFF.

The chain recombines TRBV19 with TRBJ2-4; D possibly corresponds to TRBD2 (5 bases). Germline assignment: CDR1 LNHDA and CDR2 SQIVND (reference sequence). The length of the CDR3 is 14 residues. V was trimmed by 3 bases and J by 9 bases, leaving 15 bases between them. The CDR3 region has the DNA TGTGCCAGTAGTATTTCGGAGGATCGGGGCATTCAGTACTTC. This codes for CASSISEDRGIQYF.

The rearrangement links TRBV4-1 to TRBJ2-7; 7 bases fit TRBD1. From germline, CDR1 is MGHRA and CDR2 YSYEKL. V dropped 1 base and J dropped 4; count of bases not matched to a gene: 7. The CDR3 is 15 residues long. The CDR3, as DNA: TGCGCCAGCAGCCAAGGGGACAGATTAACGTACGAGCAGTACTTC. Translation: CASSQGDRLTYEQYF.

A few counts support this clone. CDR3 residues: CASRGRVRNTEAFF. DNA for the CDR3: TGTGCCAGTAGAGGCAGGGTGAGGAACACTGAAGCTTTCTTT. The chain has TRBV19 and TRBJ1-1, with a weak D call TRBD1 (5 bases). Looked up from germline, CDR1 is LNHDA and CDR2 is SQIVND (reference sequence). This CDR3 contains 14 residues. Trimming removed 6 bases at V and 1 base at J, with 12 bases between.

This clone appeared a single time. V is TRBV6-5 and J is TRBJ1-2, with D perhaps TRBD1 (6 bases). Per germline, CDR1 MNHEY and CDR2 SVGAGI. The CDR3 sequence is 13 residues long. Trimming left V 4 bases short and J 3 bases short, with 9 bases between. CDR3 residues: CASSSTGYYGYTF. Here the CDR3 DNA reads TGTGCCAGCAGTTCCACAGGGTACTATGGCTACACCTTC.

V is TRBV28 and J is TRBJ2-7; D may be TRBD1 (5 bases). Germline CDR1 reads MDHEN; CDR2 reads SYDVKM. Trimming pared 6 bases from V and 2 bases from J, leaving 11 bases between. The CDR3 contains 13 residues. The CDR3 sequence: CASRYTGTYEQYF. For the CDR3, the DNA is TGTGCCAGCAGGTATACAGGAACCTACGAGCAGTACTTC.